This is a list of T cell receptor beta chains from one sample in a study of human T cells and chemical hapten exposure. TCRdb passed the 5' RACE reads through MiXCR, listing each CDR3 protein once. This sample yields 110,000 or so distinct CDR3 sequences, of which approximately 19% are seen a single time; approximately 2.8% belongs to the top ten. Receptor source: a human donor in good health. Each CDR3 is given with its conserved first and last residue. The D gene is left open where the match is weak.

D | V | CDR3
- | TRBV7-9 | CASSPTGANYGYTF
TRBD2 | TRBV29-1 | CSVEGRDSGDNEQFF
TRBD2 | TRBV5-5 | CASSLAPGLAGDTDTQYF
- | TRBV28 | CASMGARTEAFF
- | TRBV28 | CASSLGVERNSPLHF
- | TRBV5-1 | CASSFGPDTQYF
TRBD2 | TRBV27 | CASSFPSGKADTQYF
- | TRBV27 | CASNAWESGTDTQYF
- | TRBV7-2 | CASSLGARWDTDTQYF
- | TRBV10-3 | CAISQGGSSYEQYF
- | TRBV7-9 | CASTNHTYPGAISSTQPQHF
- | TRBV7-6 | CASSLKSIDEQFF
- | TRBV6-5 | CASSGGASNSPLHF
- | TRBV6-4 | CASSDSTAQVTRELFF
- | TRBV27 | CASSLSRGGETQYF
TRBD1 | TRBV29-1 | CSVGVGGGDTQYF
TRBD1 | TRBV14 | CASSATGFYSPLHF
TRBD1 | TRBV12-3/TRBV12-4 | CASSQGAGEQYF
- | TRBV27 | CASSFGTSTDTQYF
- | TRBV29-1 | CSVPVGQGVRVNTEAFF
TRBD1 | TRBV24-1 | CATSLGQGAFGPQHF
TRBD1 | TRBV12-3/TRBV12-4 | CASTPQGEIKTEAFF
- | TRBV30 | CASSTRANTEAFF
TRBD2 | TRBV27 | CASSPRLAGLSTDTQYF
- | TRBV28 | CASSPVRWYMNTEAFF
TRBD1 | TRBV6-5 | CASSVRGQREAFF
- | TRBV27 | CASSLSGQNQPQHF
- | TRBV27 | CASSSGARNTEAFF
- | TRBV4-1 | CASSQDPWGNQPQHF
TRBD2 | TRBV6-1 | CASRLAGPSAYEQYF
- | TRBV6-1 | CASSRQGPINQPQHF
- | TRBV9 | CASSVSWSKNIQYF
- | TRBV7-9 | CASSVPSDSYEQYF
TRBD1 | TRBV14 | CASSLTGGTEAFF
- | TRBV7-9 | CASADSYEQYF
- | TRBV4-2 | CGVFRARPEEYF
- | TRBV30 | CAWSNGNQPQHF
- | TRBV28 | CASRDSAYGYTF
TRBD1 | TRBV28 | CASSLRGPPGEKLFF
- | TRBV12-3/TRBV12-4 | CASGQGSSYEQYF
- | TRBV6-1 | CASRWDRAGQYF